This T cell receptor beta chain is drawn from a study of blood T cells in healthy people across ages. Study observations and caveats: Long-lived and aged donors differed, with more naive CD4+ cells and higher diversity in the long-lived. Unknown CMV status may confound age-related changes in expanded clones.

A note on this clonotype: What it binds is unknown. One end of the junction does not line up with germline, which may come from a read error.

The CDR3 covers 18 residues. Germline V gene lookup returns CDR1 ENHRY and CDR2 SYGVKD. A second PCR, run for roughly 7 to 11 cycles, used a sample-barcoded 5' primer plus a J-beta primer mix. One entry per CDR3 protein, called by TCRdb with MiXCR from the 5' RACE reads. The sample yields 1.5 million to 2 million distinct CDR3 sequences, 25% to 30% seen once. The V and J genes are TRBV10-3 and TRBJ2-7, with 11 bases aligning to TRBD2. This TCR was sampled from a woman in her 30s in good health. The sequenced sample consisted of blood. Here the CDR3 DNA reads TGTGCCATCAGCGAGTCGACCCTTACTAGCGGGGGTCCCTACGAGCAGTACTTC. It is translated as CAISESTLTSGGPYEQYF.